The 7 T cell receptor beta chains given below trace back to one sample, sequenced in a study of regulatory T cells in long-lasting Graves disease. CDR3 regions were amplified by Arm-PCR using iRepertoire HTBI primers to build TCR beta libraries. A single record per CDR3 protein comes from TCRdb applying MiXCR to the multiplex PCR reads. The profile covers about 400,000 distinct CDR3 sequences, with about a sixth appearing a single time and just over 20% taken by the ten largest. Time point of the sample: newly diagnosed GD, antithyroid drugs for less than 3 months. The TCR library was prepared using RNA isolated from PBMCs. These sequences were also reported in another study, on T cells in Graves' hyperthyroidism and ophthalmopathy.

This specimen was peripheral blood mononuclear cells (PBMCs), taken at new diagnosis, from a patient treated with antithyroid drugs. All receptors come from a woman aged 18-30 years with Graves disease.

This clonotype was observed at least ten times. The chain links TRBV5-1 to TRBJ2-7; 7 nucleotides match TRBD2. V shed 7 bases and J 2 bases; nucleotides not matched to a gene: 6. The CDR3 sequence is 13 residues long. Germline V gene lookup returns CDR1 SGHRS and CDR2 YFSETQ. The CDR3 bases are TGCGCCAGCGGGGCGGGAGCCGCCTACGAGCAGTACTTC. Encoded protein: CASGAGAAYEQYF. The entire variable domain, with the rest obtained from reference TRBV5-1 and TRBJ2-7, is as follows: KAGVTQTPRYLIKTRGQQVTLSCSPISGHRSVSWYQQTPGQGLQFLFEYFSETQRNKGNFPGRFSGRQFSNSRSEMNVSTLELGDSALYLCASGAGAAYEQYFGPGTRLTVT.

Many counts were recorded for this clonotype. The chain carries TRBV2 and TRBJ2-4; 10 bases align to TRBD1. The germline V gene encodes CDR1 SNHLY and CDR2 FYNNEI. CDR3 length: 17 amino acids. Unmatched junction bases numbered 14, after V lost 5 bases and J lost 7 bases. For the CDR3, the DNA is TGTGCCAGCAGTAACGGAGGTCCCGGGACAGGGGCGAACATTCAGTACTTC. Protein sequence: CASSNGGPGTGANIQYF. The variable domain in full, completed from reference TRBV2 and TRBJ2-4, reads EPEVTQTPSHQVTQMGQEVILRCVPISNHLYFYWYRQILGQKVEFLVSFYNNEISEKSEIFDDQFSVERPDGSNFTLKIRSTKLEDSAMYFCASSNGGPGTGANIQYFGAGTRLSVL.

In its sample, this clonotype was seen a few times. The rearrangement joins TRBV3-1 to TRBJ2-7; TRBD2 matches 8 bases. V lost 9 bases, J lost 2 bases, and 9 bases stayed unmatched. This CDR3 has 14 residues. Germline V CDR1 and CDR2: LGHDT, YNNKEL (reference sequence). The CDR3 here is CASASGGLPYEQYF. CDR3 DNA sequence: TGTGCCAGTGCCTCGGGGGGGCTCCCCTACGAGCAGTACTTC.

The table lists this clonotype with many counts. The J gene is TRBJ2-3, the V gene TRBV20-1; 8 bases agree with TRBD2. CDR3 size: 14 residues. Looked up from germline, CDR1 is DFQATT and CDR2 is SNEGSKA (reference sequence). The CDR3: CSPSGGGNTDTQYF. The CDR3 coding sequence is TGCAGCCCTTCCGGGGGGGGAAACACAGATACGCAGTATTTT.

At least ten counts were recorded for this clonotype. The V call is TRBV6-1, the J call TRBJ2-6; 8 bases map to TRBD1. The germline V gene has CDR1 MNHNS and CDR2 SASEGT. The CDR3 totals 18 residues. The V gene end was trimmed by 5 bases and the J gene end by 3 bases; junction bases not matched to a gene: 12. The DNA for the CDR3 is TGTGCCAGCAGTCCCCCCGGACAGGGAAGGTTTGGGGCCAACGTCCTGACTTTC. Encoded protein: CASSPPGQGRFGANVLTF.

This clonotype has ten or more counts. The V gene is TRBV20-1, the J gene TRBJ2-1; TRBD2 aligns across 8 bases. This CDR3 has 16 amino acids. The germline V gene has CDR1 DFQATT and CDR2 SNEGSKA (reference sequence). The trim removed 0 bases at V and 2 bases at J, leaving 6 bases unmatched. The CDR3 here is CSARDRGGRPYNEQFF. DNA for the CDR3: TGCAGTGCTAGAGATCGGGGCGGGAGGCCCTACAATGAGCAGTTCTTC.

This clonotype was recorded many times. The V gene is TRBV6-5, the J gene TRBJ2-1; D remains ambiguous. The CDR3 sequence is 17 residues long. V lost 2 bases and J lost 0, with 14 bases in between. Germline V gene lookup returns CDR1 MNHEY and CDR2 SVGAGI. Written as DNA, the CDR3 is TGTGCCAGCAGTTACCCCCCTCCTCCGAGCTCCTACAATGAGCAGTTCTTC. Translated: CASSYPPPPSSYNEQFF.